The 15 T cell receptor beta chains given below trace back to one sample, sequenced in a study of shared clonotypes between healthy human individuals. TCRdb keeps only in-frame clones here, not all; method: immunoSEQ multiplex PCR. The sample contains 660,000 or so clones, around 96% of which appear only once. Naive CD8 populations comprised CD45RO-negative cells positively selected for CCR7, excluding terminally differentiated effector memory CD45RA+ cells. The sample comprised naive CD8+ T cells sorted from blood. The origin of the receptors is a woman in her twenties or thirties in good health.

This rearrangement joins TRBV7-9 to TRBJ2-5; 11 nucleotides agree with TRBD2. Germline loops: CDR1 SEHNR, CDR2 FQNEAQ (reference sequence). The CDR3 length is 16 residues. Losses at the gene ends were 2 bases for V and 3 bases for J; bases not matched to a gene: 5. The CDR3: CASSLSVSGGEETQYF. Here the CDR3 DNA reads TGTGCCAGCAGCTTATCGGTTAGCGGGGGGGAAGAGACCCAGTACTTC.

In DNA form, the CDR3 reads TGTGCCAGCAGCGTAGGACAGGCGGTGAGTGGAACTGAAGCTTTCTTT. Amino acid sequence: CASSVGQAVSGTEAFF. V and J are TRBV9 and TRBJ1-1; a weak D match, TRBD1 (6 bases). Per germline, CDR1 SGDLS and CDR2 YYNGEE. The CDR3 is made up of 16 amino acids. With 0 bases removed from V and 5 bases from J, the gap between germline ends came to 17 bases.

The V and J genes are TRBV7-8 and TRBJ2-7; 7 bases match TRBD1. The germline CDR1 and CDR2 sequences are SGHVS and FQNEAQ. This CDR3 is built from 16 residues. The trim removed 4 bases at V and 3 bases at J, leaving 12 bases unmatched. The CDR3 DNA is TGTGCCAGCAGCTCCCCCTCGGGACAGCGAAACTACGAGCAGTACTTC. Encoded protein: CASSSPSGQRNYEQYF.

CDR3 residues: CASTLGQGNTGELFF. DNA of the CDR3: TGTGCCAGTACTTTAGGACAGGGCAACACCGGGGAGCTGTTTTTT. V usage is TRBV19 and J usage is TRBJ2-2, with 8 bases aligning to TRBD1. Unmatched junction bases numbered 6, after V lost 7 bases and J lost 2 bases. The CDR3 sequence is 15 residues long. The V gene's germline CDR1 is LNHDA and CDR2 SQIVND (reference sequence).

The genes are TRBV28 and TRBJ2-1, with 8 nucleotides matching TRBD1. V lost 1 base, J lost 0 bases, and 5 bases stayed unmatched. The V gene's germline CDR1 is MDHEN and CDR2 SYDVKM. The CDR3 spans 17 residues. The CDR3 sequence is CASSLYQGASSYNEQFF. As DNA, the CDR3 is TGTGCCAGCAGTTTATATCAGGGGGCAAGCTCCTACAATGAGCAGTTCTTC.

V gene TRBV9 combines with J gene TRBJ2-2, with D perhaps matching TRBD1 (6 bases). Germline CDR1 SGDLS, CDR2 YYNGEE. Trimming stripped 2 bases from V and 2 bases from J, with 13 bases between. The CDR3 totals 16 residues. Written as DNA, the CDR3 is TGTGCCAGCAGCGTGACCTCCGGGACAAACACCGGGGAGCTGTTTTTT. Amino acids: CASSVTSGTNTGELFF.

The table lists this clone with a count of one. V gene TRBV4-2 combines with J gene TRBJ2-1, with D unresolved. The ends were cut back, 3 bases at V and 6 bases at J, with 9 bases in the middle. The CDR3 runs to 13 residues. Germline CDR1 reads LGHNA; CDR2 reads YNFKEQ. The CDR3 region is CASSHESSNEQFF. The DNA for the CDR3 is TGTGCCAGCAGCCACGAGTCGTCCAATGAGCAGTTCTTC.

With respect to this clone: Other DNA sequences in this specimen translate into the identical CDR3. The rearrangement uses TRBV7-9 and TRBJ2-2; no clear D gene. Per germline, CDR1 SEHNR and CDR2 FQNEAQ (reference sequence). Between the trimmed V and J ends, which lost 5 bases and 2 bases, there was a span of 3 bases. The CDR3 has 12 amino acids. The CDR3 loop is CASSLNTGELFF. CDR3 DNA sequence: TGTGCCAGCAGCCTTAACACCGGGGAGCTGTTTTTT.

On this clone: The same CDR3 is also encoded by other DNA sequences in this sample. This chain connects TRBV9 to TRBJ2-2, with D hard to call. The CDR3 spans 14 residues. Germline loops: CDR1 SGDLS, CDR2 YYNGEE. V lost 0 bases, J lost 5 bases, and 8 bases lay in between. The CDR3 loop is CASSVGGRTGELFF. CDR3 nucleotide sequence: TGTGCCAGCAGCGTAGGAGGAAGGACCGGGGAGCTGTTTTTT. Full variable domain (missing parts from reference TRBV9 and TRBJ2-2): DSGVTQTPKHLITATGQRVTLRCSPRSGDLSVYWYQQSLDQGLQFLIQYYNGEERAKGNILERFSAQQFPDLHSELNLSSLELGDSALYFCASSVGGRTGELFFGEGSRLTVL.

J is TRBJ2-3 and V is TRBV7-9, with a weak D call TRBD1 (8 bases). CDR1 and CDR2 (germline): SEHNR, FQNEAQ (reference sequence). V lost 6 bases to trimming and J lost 2 bases, with 15 bases between them. The CDR3 has 15 residues. CDR3 bases: TGTGCCAGCAGAAGTACAGGGGGGGCCACAGATACGCAGTATTTT. The encoded protein is CASRSTGGATDTQYF. Full variable domain (rest looked up from reference TRBV7-9 and TRBJ2-3): DTGVSQNPRHKITKRGQNVTFRCDPISEHNRLYWYRQTLGQGPEFLTYFQNEAQLEKSRLLSDRFSAERPKGSFSTLEIQRTEQGDSAMYLCASRSTGGATDTQYFGPGTRLTVL.

This clone was detected once. The sample has other DNA sequences that encode this CDR3 too. V gene TRBV27 combines with J gene TRBJ1-4; 7 bases align to TRBD1. The CDR3 contains 14 residues. J gave up 5 bases and V 2 bases, and 2 bases lay outside the gene matches. Germline V gene lookup returns CDR1 MNHEY and CDR2 SMNVEV (reference sequence). DNA for the CDR3: TGTGCCAGCAGTTTAACAGGGGCAAATGAAAAACTGTTTTTT. It is translated as CASSLTGANEKLFF.

Concerning this clone itself: Other DNA sequences in the same sample also yield this CDR3. The J gene is TRBJ2-3, the V gene TRBV28; D ambiguous. Germline V CDR1 and CDR2: MDHEN, SYDVKM. The CDR3 is 13 residues long. The germline V and J ends were trimmed by 1 base and 0 bases, with 2 bases remaining between them. CDR3 in amino acids: CASSLSSTDTQYF. The CDR3 nucleotides are TGTGCCAGCAGTTTATCCAGCACAGATACGCAGTATTTT.

The J gene is TRBJ2-3, the V gene TRBV2; D is undetermined. Per germline, CDR1 SNHLY and CDR2 FYNNEI. This CDR3 is 15 amino acids long. Trimming left V 3 bases short and J 1 base short, with 11 bases between. The CDR3 region has the DNA TGTGCCAGCAGTGAGGCCTACCTGCGCACAGATACGCAGTATTTT. The encoded protein is CASSEAYLRTDTQYF.

The chain has TRBV28 and TRBJ2-3; tentative D call: TRBD2 (6 bases). The germline gives CDR1 MDHEN, CDR2 SYDVKM. CDR3 length: 11 residues. Trimming stripped 7 bases from V and 6 bases from J, with 8 bases between. The CDR3 loop reads CASIGGDTQYF. DNA for the CDR3: TGTGCCAGCATTGGGGGGGATACGCAGTATTTT.

Remarks on this clone: In the same sample, other DNA sequences code for this CDR3. The chain employs TRBV28 and TRBJ2-7; D is ambiguous. The CDR3 runs to 10 residues. V was shortened by 6 bases and J by 6 bases, with 6 bases between the two germline ends. The germline gives CDR1 MDHEN, CDR2 SYDVKM. CDR3 sequence reads: CASSLTEQYF. CDR3 DNA sequence: TGTGCCAGCAGCCTCACCGAGCAGTACTTC.